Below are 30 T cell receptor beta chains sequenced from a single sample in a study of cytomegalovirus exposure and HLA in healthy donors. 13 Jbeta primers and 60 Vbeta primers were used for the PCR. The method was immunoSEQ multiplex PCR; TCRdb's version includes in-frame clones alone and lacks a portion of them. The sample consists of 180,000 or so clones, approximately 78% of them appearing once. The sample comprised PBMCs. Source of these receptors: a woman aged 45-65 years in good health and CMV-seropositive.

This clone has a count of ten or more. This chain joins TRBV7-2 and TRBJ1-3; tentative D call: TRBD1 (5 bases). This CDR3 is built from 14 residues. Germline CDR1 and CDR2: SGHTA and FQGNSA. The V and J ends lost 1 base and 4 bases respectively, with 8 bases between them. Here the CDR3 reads CASSLVTAGNTIYF. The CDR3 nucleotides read TGTGCCAGCAGCTTAGTGACAGCCGGAAACACCATATATTTT.

In DNA, the CDR3 is TGTGCCAGCAGTTATTCCGGGACAGCGTACACAGATACGCAGTATTTT. Its protein product is CASSYSGTAYTDTQYF. The V gene is TRBV2, the J gene TRBJ2-3; 7 bases are a match to TRBD1. This CDR3 contains 16 residues. The germline gives CDR1 SNHLY, CDR2 FYNNEI. V dropped 5 bases and J dropped 2; count of bases not matched to a gene: 10.

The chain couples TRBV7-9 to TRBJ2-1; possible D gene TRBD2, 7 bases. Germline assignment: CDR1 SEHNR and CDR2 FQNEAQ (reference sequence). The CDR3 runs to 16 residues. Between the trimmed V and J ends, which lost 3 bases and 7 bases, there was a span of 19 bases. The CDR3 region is CASSFEGGAGWNEQFF. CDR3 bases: TGTGCCAGCAGCTTTGAGGGGGGGGCCGGTTGGAATGAGCAGTTCTTC. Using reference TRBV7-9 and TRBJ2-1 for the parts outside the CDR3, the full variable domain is DTGVSQNPRHKITKRGQNVTFRCDPISEHNRLYWYRQTLGQGPEFLTYFQNEAQLEKSRLLSDRFSAERPKGSFSTLEIQRTEQGDSAMYLCASSFEGGAGWNEQFFGPGTRLTVL.

The CDR3 is CASSLAVVGSGQETQYF. The CDR3 DNA follows: TGCGCCAGCAGCCTTGCAGTTGTCGGGAGTGGGCAAGAGACCCAGTACTTC. The rearrangement uses TRBV5-1 and TRBJ2-5; D perhaps matches TRBD2 (6 bases). Between the trimmed V and J ends, which lost 4 bases and 2 bases, there was a span of 21 bases. Germline values: CDR1 SGHRS, CDR2 YFSETQ. The CDR3 loop spans 17 amino acids.

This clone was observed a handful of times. CDR3 sequence (DNA): TGTGCCAGCAGCTTAGCGACAGGGGGCAAGATAGTGGTTGAGCAGTTCTTC. Amino acid sequence: CASSLATGGKIVVEQFF. The V call is TRBV5-4, the J call TRBJ2-1; TRBD1 agrees at 10 bases. With V trimmed by 2 bases and J by 9 bases, 14 bases remained unmatched. The CDR3 is 17 residues long. The germline V gene has CDR1 SGHNT and CDR2 YYREEE (reference sequence).

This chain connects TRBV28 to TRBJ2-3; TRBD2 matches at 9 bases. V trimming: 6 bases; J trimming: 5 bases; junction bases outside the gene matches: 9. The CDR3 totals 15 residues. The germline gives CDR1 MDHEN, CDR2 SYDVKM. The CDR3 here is CASRSSGAPRDTQYF. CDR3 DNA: TGTGCCAGCAGGTCTAGCGGGGCGCCCCGAGATACGCAGTATTTT.

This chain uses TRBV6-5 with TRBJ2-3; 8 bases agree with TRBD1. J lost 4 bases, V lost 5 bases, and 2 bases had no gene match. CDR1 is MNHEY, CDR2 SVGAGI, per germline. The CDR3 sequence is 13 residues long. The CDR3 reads CASSDRGADTQYF. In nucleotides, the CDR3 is TGTGCCAGCAGTGACAGGGGAGCAGATACGCAGTATTTT.

The CDR3 sequence: CASSIHEGARQPQHF. For the CDR3, the DNA is TGTGCCAGTAGTATACATGAGGGGGCAAGACAGCCCCAGCATTTT. V usage is TRBV19 and J usage is TRBJ1-5, with 7 positions matching TRBD1. CDR1 and CDR2 from the germline V gene are LNHDA and SQIVND (reference sequence). The V gene end was trimmed by 2 bases and the J gene end by 7 bases; junction bases not matched to a gene: 8. CDR3 size: 15 residues.

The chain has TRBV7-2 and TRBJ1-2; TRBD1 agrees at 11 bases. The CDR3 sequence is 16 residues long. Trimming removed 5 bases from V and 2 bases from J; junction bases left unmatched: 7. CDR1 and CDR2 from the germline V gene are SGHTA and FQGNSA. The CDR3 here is CASSLGQGATNYGYTF. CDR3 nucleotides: TGTGCCAGCAGCCTCGGACAGGGGGCAACCAACTATGGCTACACCTTC. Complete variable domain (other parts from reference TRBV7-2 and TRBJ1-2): GAGVSQSPSNKVTEKGKDVELRCDPISGHTALYWYRQSLGQGLEFLIYFQGNSAPDKSGLPSDRFSAERTGGSVSTLTIQRTQQEDSAVYLCASSLGQGATNYGYTFGSGTRLTVV.

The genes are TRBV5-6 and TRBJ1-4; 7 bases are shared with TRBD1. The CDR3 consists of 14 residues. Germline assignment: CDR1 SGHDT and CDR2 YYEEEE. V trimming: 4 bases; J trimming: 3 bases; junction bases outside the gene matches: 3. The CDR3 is CASSRQGSNEKLFF. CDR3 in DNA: TGTGCCAGCAGCCGACAGGGTTCTAATGAAAAACTGTTTTTT. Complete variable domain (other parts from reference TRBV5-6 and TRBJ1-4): DAGVTQSPTHLIKTRGQQVTLRCSPKSGHDTVSWYQQALGQGPQFIFQYYEEEERQRGNFPDRFSGHQFPNYSSELNVNALLLGDSALYLCASSRQGSNEKLFFGSGTQLSVL.

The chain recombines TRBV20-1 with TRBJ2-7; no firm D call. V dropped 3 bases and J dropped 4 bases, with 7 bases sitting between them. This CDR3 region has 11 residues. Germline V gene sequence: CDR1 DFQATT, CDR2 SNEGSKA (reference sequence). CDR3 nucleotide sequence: TGCAGTGCTAGGAACAGTTACGAGCAGTACTTC. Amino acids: CSARNSYEQYF.

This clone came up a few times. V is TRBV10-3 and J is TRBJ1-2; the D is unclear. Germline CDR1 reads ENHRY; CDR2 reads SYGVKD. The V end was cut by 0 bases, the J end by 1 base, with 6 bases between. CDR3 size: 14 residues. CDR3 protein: CAISESGNNYGYTF. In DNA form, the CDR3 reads TGTGCCATCAGTGAGTCGGGCAATAACTATGGCTACACCTTC.

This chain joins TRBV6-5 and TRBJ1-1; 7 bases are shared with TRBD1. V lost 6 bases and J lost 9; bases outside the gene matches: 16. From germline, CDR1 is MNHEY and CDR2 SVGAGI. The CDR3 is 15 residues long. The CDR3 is CASSQLQGLAPQAFF. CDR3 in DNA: TGTGCCAGCAGCCAATTACAGGGGCTGGCCCCTCAAGCTTTCTTT.

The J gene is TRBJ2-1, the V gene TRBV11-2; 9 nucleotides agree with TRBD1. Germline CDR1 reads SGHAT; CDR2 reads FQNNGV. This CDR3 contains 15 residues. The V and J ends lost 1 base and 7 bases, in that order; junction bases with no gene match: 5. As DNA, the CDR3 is TGTGCCAGCAGCTTAGTACAGGGGGCCTGGAATGAGCAGTTCTTC. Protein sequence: CASSLVQGAWNEQFF.

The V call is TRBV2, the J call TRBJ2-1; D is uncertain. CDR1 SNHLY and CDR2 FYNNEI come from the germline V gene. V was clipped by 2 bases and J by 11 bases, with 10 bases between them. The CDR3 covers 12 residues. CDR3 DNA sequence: TGTGCCAGCAGTGAAAATGCGGAGAAGCAGTTCTTC. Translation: CASSENAEKQFF.

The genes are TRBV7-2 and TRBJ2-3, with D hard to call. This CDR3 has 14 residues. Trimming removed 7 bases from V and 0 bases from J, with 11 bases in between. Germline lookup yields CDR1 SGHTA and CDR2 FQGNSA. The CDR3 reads CASKSRGSTDTQYF. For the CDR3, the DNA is TGTGCCAGCAAATCACGCGGTAGCACAGATACGCAGTATTTT.

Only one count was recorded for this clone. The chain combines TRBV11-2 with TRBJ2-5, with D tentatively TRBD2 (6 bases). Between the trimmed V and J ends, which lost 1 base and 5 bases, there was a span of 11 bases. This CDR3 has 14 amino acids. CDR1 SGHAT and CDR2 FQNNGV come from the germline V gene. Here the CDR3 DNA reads TGTGCCAGCAGCTTAGGAAGGGCGGGGGAGACCCAGTACTTC. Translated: CASSLGRAGETQYF.

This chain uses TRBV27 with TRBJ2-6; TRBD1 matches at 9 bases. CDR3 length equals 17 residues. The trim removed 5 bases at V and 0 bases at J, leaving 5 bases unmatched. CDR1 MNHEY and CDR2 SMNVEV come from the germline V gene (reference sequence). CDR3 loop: CASSLQGAGSGANVLTF. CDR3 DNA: TGTGCCAGCAGTCTACAGGGGGCGGGCTCTGGGGCCAACGTCCTGACTTTC.

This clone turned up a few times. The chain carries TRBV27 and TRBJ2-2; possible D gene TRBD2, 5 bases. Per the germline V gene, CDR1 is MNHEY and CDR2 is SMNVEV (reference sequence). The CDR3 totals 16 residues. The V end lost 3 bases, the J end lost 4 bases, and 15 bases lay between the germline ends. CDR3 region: CASSLWASRGTGELFF. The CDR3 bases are TGTGCCAGCAGTTTGTGGGCTAGCCGGGGCACCGGGGAGCTGTTTTTT.

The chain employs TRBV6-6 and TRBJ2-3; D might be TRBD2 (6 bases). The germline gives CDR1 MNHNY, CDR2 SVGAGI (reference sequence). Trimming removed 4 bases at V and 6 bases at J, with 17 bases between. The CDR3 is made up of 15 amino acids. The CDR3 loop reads CASSWTGTGGDTQYF. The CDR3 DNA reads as TGTGCCAGCAGTTGGACCGGGACTGGGGGGGATACGCAGTATTTT.

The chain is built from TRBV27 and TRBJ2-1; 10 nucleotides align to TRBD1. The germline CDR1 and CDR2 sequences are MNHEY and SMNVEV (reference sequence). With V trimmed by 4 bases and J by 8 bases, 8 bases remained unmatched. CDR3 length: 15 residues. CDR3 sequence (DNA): TGTGCCAGCAGTTCCCCGGGGACAGGGGAGGATGAGCAGTTCTTC. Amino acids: CASSSPGTGEDEQFF.

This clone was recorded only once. DNA of the CDR3: TGCGCCAGCAGCTTGGGGGCGGTAGCGGGTTACCAAGAGACCCAGTACTTC. It yields the protein CASSLGAVAGYQETQYF. This sequence joins TRBV5-1 and TRBJ2-5; 7 bases agree with TRBD2. This CDR3 is built from 17 residues. The V and J ends lost 0 bases and 0 bases, in that order; junction bases with no gene match: 8. The germline V gene has CDR1 SGHRS and CDR2 YFSETQ.

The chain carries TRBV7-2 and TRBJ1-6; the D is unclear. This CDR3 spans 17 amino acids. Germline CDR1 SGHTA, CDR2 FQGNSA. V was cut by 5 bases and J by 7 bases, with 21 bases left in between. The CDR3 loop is CASSPLAGYSMNSPLHF. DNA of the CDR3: TGTGCCAGCAGCCCCCTTGCGGGGTATTCTATGAATTCACCCCTCCACTTT. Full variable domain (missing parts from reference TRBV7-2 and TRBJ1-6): GAGVSQSPSNKVTEKGKDVELRCDPISGHTALYWYRQSLGQGLEFLIYFQGNSAPDKSGLPSDRFSAERTGGSVSTLTIQRTQQEDSAVYLCASSPLAGYSMNSPLHFGNGTRLTVT.

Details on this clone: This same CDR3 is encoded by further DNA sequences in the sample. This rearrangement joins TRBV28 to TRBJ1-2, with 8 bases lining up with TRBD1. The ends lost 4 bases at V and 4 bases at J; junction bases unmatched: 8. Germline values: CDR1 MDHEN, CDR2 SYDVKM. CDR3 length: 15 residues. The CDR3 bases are TGTGCCAGCAGTTCAGGACAGGGCACTCCCTATGGCTACACCTTC. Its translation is CASSSGQGTPYGYTF.

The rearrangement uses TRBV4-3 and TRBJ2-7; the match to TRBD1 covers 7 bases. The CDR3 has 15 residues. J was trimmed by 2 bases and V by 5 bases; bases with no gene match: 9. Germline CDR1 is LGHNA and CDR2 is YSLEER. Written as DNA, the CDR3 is TGCGCCAGCAGCAAATTGCCGGGACAGCCCTACGAGCAGTACTTC. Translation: CASSKLPGQPYEQYF.

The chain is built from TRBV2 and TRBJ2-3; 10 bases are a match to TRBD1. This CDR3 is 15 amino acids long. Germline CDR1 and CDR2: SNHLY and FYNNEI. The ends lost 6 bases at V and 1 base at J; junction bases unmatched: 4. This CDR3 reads CASRDRGGRTDTQYF. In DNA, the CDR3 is TGTGCCAGCAGGGACAGGGGGGGTCGCACAGATACGCAGTATTTT.

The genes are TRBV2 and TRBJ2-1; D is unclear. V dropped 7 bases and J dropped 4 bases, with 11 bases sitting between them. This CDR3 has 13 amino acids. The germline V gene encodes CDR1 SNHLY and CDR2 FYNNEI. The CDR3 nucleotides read TGTGCCAGCACCTTGGCCAGATACAATGAGCAGTTCTTC. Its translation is CASTLARYNEQFF.

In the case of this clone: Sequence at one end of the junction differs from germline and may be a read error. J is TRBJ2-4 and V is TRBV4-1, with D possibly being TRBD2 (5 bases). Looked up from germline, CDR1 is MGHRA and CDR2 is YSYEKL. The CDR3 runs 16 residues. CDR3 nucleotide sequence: TGCGCCAGCAGCCAAGTCCAGCGGAACTTCAAAAACAGTCAGTACTTC. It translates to CASSQVQRNFKNSQYF.

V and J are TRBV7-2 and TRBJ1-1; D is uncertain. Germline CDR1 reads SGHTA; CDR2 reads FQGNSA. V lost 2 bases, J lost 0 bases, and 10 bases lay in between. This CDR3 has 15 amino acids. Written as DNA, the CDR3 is TGTGCCAGCAGCTTAATTCCAGTCATGAACACTGAAGCTTTCTTT. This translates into CASSLIPVMNTEAFF.

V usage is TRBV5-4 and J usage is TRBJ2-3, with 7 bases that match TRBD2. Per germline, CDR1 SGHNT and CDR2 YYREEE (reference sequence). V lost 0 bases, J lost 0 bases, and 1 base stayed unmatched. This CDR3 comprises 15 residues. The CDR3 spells CASSLGSGSTDTQYF. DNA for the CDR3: TGTGCCAGCAGCTTGGGTAGCGGGAGCACAGATACGCAGTATTTT.